These 24 T cell receptor beta chains came from one sample sequenced in a study of T cell clonotyping in hematopoietic cell transplantation. TCRdb keeps only in-frame clones here, not all; method: immunoSEQ multiplex PCR. Altogether 8,000 or so clones are present, approximately 96% being singletons, with the ten largest covering under 0.5%. This specimen was PBMCs, taken 30 days after allogeneic stem cell transplant. The receptors come from a male patient in his thirties or forties who had an allogeneic stem cell transplant from a related donor, so the T cells may come from the graft donor. Some clones in this sample may be carry-over from other donors' samples.

This chain connects TRBV6-5 to TRBJ2-7; unclear D gene. Germline V gene lookup returns CDR1 MNHEY and CDR2 SVGAGI. V was trimmed by 8 bases and J by 4 bases, leaving 21 bases between them. The CDR3 is made up of 15 amino acids. The CDR3 DNA is TGTGCCAGCGGAGAAATGTCTGCATCCCGGTACGAGCAGTACTTC. It encodes CASGEMSASRYEQYF.

The chain combines TRBV6-1 with TRBJ1-1; no reliable D call. The germline V gene has CDR1 MNHNS and CDR2 SASEGT. The CDR3 runs 14 residues. V dropped 2 bases and J dropped 1 base, with 8 bases sitting between them. This CDR3 is CASSERSGNTEAFF. CDR3 DNA sequence: TGTGCCAGCAGTGAAAGGTCCGGGAACACTGAAGCTTTCTTT.

The chain has TRBV7-6 and TRBJ2-1; 9 nucleotides align to TRBD2. The CDR3 consists of 14 residues. Trimming at V came to 8 bases and at J to 0 bases, leaving 2 bases not matched to a gene. Germline values: CDR1 SGHVS, CDR2 FNYEAQ. DNA of the CDR3: TGTGCCAGCGCGGGGGGGGGCTCCTACAATGAGCAGTTCTTC. Translating gives CASAGGGSYNEQFF. The variable domain in full, completed from reference TRBV7-6 and TRBJ2-1, reads GAGVSQSPRYKVTKRGQDVALRCDPISGHVSLYWYRQALGQGPEFLTYFNYEAQQDKSGLPNDRFSAERPEGSISTLTIQRTEQRDSAMYRCASAGGGSYNEQFFGPGTRLTVL.

The chain carries TRBV2 and TRBJ2-7; the match to TRBD2 covers 11 bases. The V gene end was trimmed by 6 bases and the J gene end by 3 bases; junction bases not matched to a gene: 4. Germline loops: CDR1 SNHLY, CDR2 FYNNEI. This CDR3 comprises 14 residues. CDR3 loop: CASRLAGALYEQYF. DNA for the CDR3: TGTGCCAGCAGACTAGCGGGGGCCCTCTACGAGCAGTACTTC.

This clone was counted once. This chain uses TRBV5-1 with TRBJ2-1; perhaps TRBD1 as D (6 bases). Trimming removed 4 bases at V and 1 base at J, with 18 bases between. The CDR3 has 17 residues. The germline gives CDR1 SGHRS, CDR2 YFSETQ. The CDR3 spells CASSPRTTGNSYNEQFF. CDR3 coding DNA: TGCGCCAGCAGCCCCCGGACGACAGGTAATTCCTACAATGAGCAGTTCTTC.

V usage is TRBV20-1 and J usage is TRBJ2-1, with D possibly being TRBD2 (5 bases). This CDR3 is built from 11 residues. The V gene lost 3 bases and the J gene lost 10 bases, with 10 bases spanning the gap. CDR1 and CDR2 from the germline V gene are DFQATT and SNEGSKA (reference sequence). The CDR3 DNA sequence: TGCAGTGCTAGCGCGGGTAACGAGCAGTTCTTC. Protein product: CSASAGNEQFF.

This clone has just one count. The rearrangement uses TRBV19 and TRBJ1-5; D gene unclear. Trimming shortened V by 2 bases and J by 7 bases, and 6 bases separated the two germline ends. Germline V CDR1 and CDR2: LNHDA, SQIVND (reference sequence). CDR3 size: 12 residues. CDR3 coding DNA: TGTGCCAGTAGTATACCGACCCAGCCCCAGCATTTT. Its translation: CASSIPTQPQHF. The full variable domain, rest sourced from reference TRBV19 and TRBJ1-5, is DGGITQSPKYLFRKEGQNVTLSCEQNLNHDAMYWYRQDPGQGLRLIYYSQIVNDFQKGDIAEGYSVSREKKESFPLTVTSAQKNPTAFYLCASSIPTQPQHFGDGTRLSIL.

The rearrangement uses TRBV5-1 and TRBJ2-3, with 7 positions matching TRBD1. V lost 4 bases, J lost 6 bases, and 11 bases stayed unmatched. Germline CDR1 SGHRS, CDR2 YFSETQ. The CDR3 spans 15 residues. As DNA, the CDR3 is TGCGCCAGCAGCACCGGGACAGCCGGCGGGGATACGCAGTATTTT. The encoded protein is CASSTGTAGGDTQYF.

This chain joins TRBV20-1 and TRBJ2-7, with a tentative D call TRBD1 (5 bases). This CDR3 has 11 residues. Germline CDR1 reads DFQATT; CDR2 reads SNEGSKA (reference sequence). V was shortened by 7 bases and J by 6 bases, with 13 bases between the two germline ends. CDR3 in DNA: TGCAGTGGGGCAGGGAAATCCGAGCAGTACTTC. It codes for CSGAGKSEQYF.

V gene TRBV28 combines with J gene TRBJ1-5; 7 nucleotides align to TRBD1. Germline V gene sequence: CDR1 MDHEN, CDR2 SYDVKM. Unmatched junction bases numbered 6, after V lost 6 bases and J lost 4 bases. CDR3 size: 14 residues. CDR3 DNA sequence: TGTGCCAGCAGCCATGGGACAGCTAATCAGCCCCAGCATTTT. This sequence encodes CASSHGTANQPQHF.

This CDR3 reads CASSYAWTGFRPEAFF. The CDR3, as DNA: TGTGCCAGCAGTTACGCCTGGACAGGATTCCGGCCTGAAGCTTTCTTT. The chain uses TRBV6-5 and TRBJ1-1; 7 bases are a match to TRBD1. The CDR3 is 16 residues long. J lost 6 bases, V lost 2 bases, and 12 bases had no gene match. Germline CDR1 reads MNHEY; CDR2 reads SVGAGI.

This sequence joins TRBV6-6 and TRBJ1-2; unclear D gene. The CDR3 extends over 13 amino acids. CDR1 is MNHNY, CDR2 SVGAGI, per germline (reference sequence). V was pared by 6 bases and J by 8 bases, with 16 bases between. The CDR3 DNA follows: TGTGCCAGCAGCACGACATCGCGATGGGGCTACACCTTC. This sequence encodes CASSTTSRWGYTF.

The chain has TRBV7-6 and TRBJ1-2; D may be TRBD1 (5 bases). The CDR3 totals 12 residues. The germline V gene has CDR1 SGHVS and CDR2 FNYEAQ. The V gene lost 8 bases and the J gene lost 7 bases, with 14 bases spanning the gap. CDR3 loop: CASSPGGGGYTF. The DNA of the CDR3 is TGTGCCAGCTCACCGGGGGGGGGTGGCTACACCTTC.

This rearrangement joins TRBV7-2 to TRBJ1-3, with D unclear. Germline V lookup: CDR1 SGHTA, CDR2 FQGNSA. V lost 6 bases, J lost 7 bases, and 13 bases lay in between. This CDR3 is 13 amino acids long. The CDR3 region is CASRLNSANTIYF. DNA of the CDR3: TGTGCCAGCAGACTCAATTCGGCGAACACCATATATTTT.

The rearrangement uses TRBV6-5 and TRBJ1-5; D remains unclear. Per the germline V gene, CDR1 is MNHEY and CDR2 is SVGAGI. The CDR3 loop spans 14 amino acids. Trimming pared 0 bases from V and 0 bases from J, leaving 3 bases between. This CDR3 is CASSYSYSNQPQHF. CDR3 sequence (DNA): TGTGCCAGCAGTTACTCGTATAGCAATCAGCCCCAGCATTTT.

J is TRBJ1-2 and V is TRBV10-3, with D perhaps matching TRBD1 (5 bases). Germline-derived CDR1 and CDR2 are ENHRY and SYGVKD. Between the trimmed V and J ends, which lost 0 bases and 3 bases, there was a span of 11 bases. The CDR3 covers 15 residues. This CDR3 is CAISESREKDYGYTF. CDR3 DNA: TGTGCCATCAGTGAGTCCAGGGAAAAAGACTATGGCTACACCTTC.

The CDR3 sequence: CASSPGALGQYF. The CDR3 nucleotides are TGCGCCAGCAGCCCCGGGGCCCTCGGGCAGTATTTT. The genes are TRBV10-1 and TRBJ2-3; either TRBD1 or TRBD2 may supply D (5 bases each). The length of the CDR3 is 12 residues. Trimming took 6 bases from V and 11 from J, leaving 15 bases between them. Germline values: CDR1 WNHNN, CDR2 SYGVQD (reference sequence).

V is TRBV5-1 and J is TRBJ1-4; 9 bases line up with TRBD1. The V gene's germline CDR1 is SGHRS and CDR2 YFSETQ. V gave up 4 bases and J gave up 14 bases; unmatched junction bases: 9. This CDR3 is built from 13 residues. The CDR3 loop is CASSPSGTGSLFF. Here the CDR3 DNA reads TGCGCCAGCAGCCCCTCCGGGACAGGGTCGCTGTTTTTT.

The chain recombines TRBV28 with TRBJ2-1; D call uncertain. Trimming shortened V by 5 bases and J by 4 bases, and 3 bases separated the two germline ends. This CDR3 spans 11 amino acids. Germline values: CDR1 MDHEN, CDR2 SYDVKM. CDR3 DNA: TGTGCCAGCAGTGGGTACAATGAGCAGTTCTTC. This translates into CASSGYNEQFF.

This sequence joins TRBV19 and TRBJ1-2; TRBD1 matches 9 bases. Unmatched junction bases numbered 7, after V lost 2 bases and J lost 3 bases. The CDR3 runs to 16 residues. CDR1 and CDR2 from the germline V gene are LNHDA and SQIVND (reference sequence). This CDR3 is CASSIIGQGYYYGYTF. The CDR3 nucleotides are TGTGCCAGTAGTATAATCGGACAGGGGTATTACTATGGCTACACCTTC.

The V gene is TRBV15, the J gene TRBJ1-2; a possible D gene is TRBD1 (5 bases). The CDR3 totals 14 residues. The V gene's germline CDR1 is LNHNV and CDR2 YYDKDF (reference sequence). The V and J ends lost 5 bases and 13 bases respectively, with 23 bases between them. The CDR3 protein is CATSAHRDQIRATF. The CDR3 DNA follows: TGTGCCACCAGCGCTCACCGGGACCAGATAAGGGCCACCTTC.

J is TRBJ2-3 and V is TRBV28; 7 bases map to TRBD1. Germline assignment: CDR1 MDHEN and CDR2 SYDVKM. CDR3 length: 16 residues. V was clipped by 5 bases and J by 1 base; unmatched bases: 9. CDR3 region: CASSPDRDLGTDTQYF. The CDR3 region has the DNA TGTGCCAGCAGTCCCGACAGGGATTTGGGCACAGATACGCAGTATTTT.

CDR3 in amino acids: CASSVAKLNTEAFF. In DNA, the CDR3 is TGCGCCAGCAGTGTGGCCAAGCTGAACACTGAAGCTTTCTTT. The gene calls are TRBV10-2 and TRBJ1-1; D unresolved. With 4 bases removed from V and 0 bases from J, the gap between germline ends came to 9 bases. CDR3 length equals 14 residues. From germline, CDR1 is WSHSY and CDR2 SAAADI.

The chain carries TRBV7-9 and TRBJ2-3; D is unclear. V lost 5 bases, J lost 2 bases, and 5 bases lay in between. The CDR3 totals 12 residues. Per the germline V gene, CDR1 is SEHNR and CDR2 is FQNEAQ (reference sequence). For the CDR3, the DNA is TGTGCCAGCAGCCGATACACAGATACGCAGTATTTT. Protein product: CASSRYTDTQYF.